This T cell receptor (beta chain) appears in the sequencing data of a study of blood T cells in healthy people across ages. Findings and caveats of the study: The fall in TCR beta diversity per million T cells was roughly linear with age. Naive and antigen-experienced cells were not separated, limiting conclusive comparison. TCR beta diversity correlated strongly with naive T cell percentage.

This clonotype has more than one count but fewer than ten. Its antigen is unidentified. Next came a second PCR, run for roughly 6 to 11 cycles, which used a sample-barcoded 5' primer along with a J-beta primer mix. Each cDNA molecule was tagged by a template-switch adaptor with 12 random nucleotides. TCRdb fed the 5' RACE reads into MiXCR, producing one record per CDR3 protein. This table holds hundreds of thousands of distinct CDR3 sequences, around 45% found once. CDR1 SQVTM and CDR2 ANQGSEA come from the germline V gene. Trimming pared 3 bases from V and 3 bases from J, leaving 12 bases between. This CDR3 spans 14 amino acids.

V gene TRBV29-1 combines with J gene TRBJ2-1; D not resolved. This clonotype originated in a man aged 55 to 70 in good health. Sequencing was performed on blood. For the CDR3, the DNA is TGCAGCGTTGATTCGGTTAGGGACTACAATGAGCAGTTCTTC. Its translation is CSVDSVRDYNEQFF.